Listed below are T cell receptor beta chains from one sample, sequenced in a study of CD8+ T cells in alopecia areata. Repertoires were generated with immunoSEQ multiplex PCR, while TCRdb's copy carries only in-frame clones and drops some. The sample includes about 200,000 clones, more than 45% seen only once; the top ten take about 5%. Sample: CD4+ T cells sorted from blood, taken at week 24, from a patient treated with tofacitinib. The origin of the receptors is a human donor with alopecia areata. The CDR3 runs from the conserved cysteine through the conserved F or W. The order of the fields is D gene, clone size, J gene, V gene, CDR3 DNA, CDR3 protein. D genes are given only for firm matches. Part of the rows lack a size; the others show once, few, many or a class for expanded clones.

D: .; size: few; J: TRBJ2-5; V: TRBV7-9; DNA: TGTGCCAGCAGCTTTCACAGGGCCCGAGTGGAGACCCAGTACTTC; CDR3: CASSFHRARVETQYF
D: .; size: .; J: TRBJ1-2; V: TRBV5-4; DNA: TGTGCCAGCAGCGCCGGGCGGGGTGGCTACACCTTC; CDR3: CASSAGRGGYTF
D: .; size: .; J: TRBJ2-3; V: TRBV6-5; DNA: TGTGCCAGCAGGCAGGGACTGGCTCTTCCAGATACGCAGTATTTT; CDR3: CASRQGLALPDTQYF
D: .; size: .; J: TRBJ1-1; V: TRBV6-5; DNA: TGTGCCAGCAGGACAGGATATTTGGCTGAAGCTTTCTTT; CDR3: CASRTGYLAEAFF
D: TRBD1; size: .; J: TRBJ1-1; V: TRBV6-5; DNA: TGTGCCAGCAGTGGAACAGGGGGCTCGGCTTTCTTT; CDR3: CASSGTGGSAFF
D: .; size: few; J: TRBJ1-2; V: TRBV9; DNA: TGTGCCAGCAGCGGATGGGGACGGGAGGAAGGCTACACCTTC; CDR3: CASSGWGREEGYTF
D: .; size: few; J: TRBJ2-3; V: TRBV29-1; DNA: TGCAGCGTTGATACTGTCAGCCTCACAGATACGCAGTATTTT; CDR3: CSVDTVSLTDTQYF
D: .; size: few; J: TRBJ2-3; V: TRBV20-1; DNA: TGCAGTGTCCGAACCACAGATACGCAGTATTTT; CDR3: CSVRTTDTQYF
D: .; size: once; J: TRBJ2-7; V: TRBV7-9; DNA: TGTGCCAGCAGTTTAGAGGCAGTCTACGAGCAGTACTTC; CDR3: CASSLEAVYEQYF
D: TRBD1; size: .; J: TRBJ2-6; V: TRBV4-1; DNA: TGCGCCAGCAGCCAATGGCGGGTACTGGGACAGGTTTCTGGGGCCAACGTCCTGACTTTC; CDR3: CASSQWRVLGQVSGANVLTF
D: TRBD1; size: .; J: TRBJ1-1; V: TRBV28; DNA: TGTGCCAGCAGATACGACAGGGGCTCTAACACTGAAGCTTTCTTT; CDR3: CASRYDRGSNTEAFF
D: TRBD1; size: .; J: TRBJ1-4; V: TRBV4-3; DNA: TGCGCCAGCAGCCCAGGACCTGGGACAGGGGGAGAAAAACTGTTTTTT; CDR3: CASSPGPGTGGEKLFF
D: .; size: once; J: TRBJ1-5; V: TRBV6-6; DNA: TGTGCCAGCACCGCTAGCAATCAGCCCCAGCATTTT; CDR3: CASTASNQPQHF
D: .; size: .; J: TRBJ2-5; V: TRBV2; DNA: TGTGCCAGCGGGGGGGCGGACTTGGAGACCCAGTACTTC; CDR3: CASGGADLETQYF
D: .; size: few; J: TRBJ2-1; V: TRBV29-1; DNA: TGCAGCGTTGAGGGTAGCGGTTCCTACAATGAGCAGTTCTTC; CDR3: CSVEGSGSYNEQFF
D: .; size: .; J: TRBJ2-7; V: TRBV7-2; DNA: TGTGCCAGCAGCCAGACCACCCAGGGGTTAAAGTACTTC; CDR3: CASSQTTQGLKYF
D: .; size: .; J: TRBJ2-7; V: TRBV9; DNA: TGTGCCAGCAGCGTAGAGCCGGAATACGAGCAGTACTTC; CDR3: CASSVEPEYEQYF
D: .; size: few; J: TRBJ1-2; V: TRBV5-5; DNA: TGTGCCAGCAGCCCAGAGGACAGAAACTATGGCTACACCTTC; CDR3: CASSPEDRNYGYTF
D: .; size: .; J: TRBJ1-6; V: TRBV4-3; DNA: TGCGCCAGCAGCCAAGACGGCCAGATCCTTAATTCACCCCTCCACTTT; CDR3: CASSQDGQILNSPLHF
D: .; size: .; J: TRBJ2-7; V: TRBV5-1; DNA: TGCGCCAGCAGCTTGGTAAGCAGGGGCCTCTCCTACGAGCAGTACTTC; CDR3: CASSLVSRGLSYEQYF
D: .; size: few; J: TRBJ2-7; V: TRBV5-1; DNA: TGCGCCAGCAGCTTGGTTGAGAGCTCCTACGAGCAGTACTTC; CDR3: CASSLVESSYEQYF
D: .; size: .; J: TRBJ1-1; V: TRBV30; DNA: TGTGCCTGGAGTTATCTTAAGGGGGAAAGGGGGAACACTGAAGCTTTCTTT; CDR3: CAWSYLKGERGNTEAFF
D: TRBD1; size: .; J: TRBJ1-2; V: TRBV25-1; DNA: TGTGCCAGCCGGATGGGGCAGGGGGCGGGTGGCTACACCTTC; CDR3: CASRMGQGAGGYTF
D: .; size: .; J: TRBJ2-4; V: TRBV15; DNA: TGTGCCACCAGCAGAGTGCCGGGGGGCGCAGCCAAAAACATTCAGTACTTC; CDR3: CATSRVPGGAAKNIQYF
D: TRBD1; size: .; J: TRBJ1-5; V: TRBV7-2; DNA: TGTGCCAGCAGCTTGGACAGGGGGCGTCAGCCCCAGCATTTT; CDR3: CASSLDRGRQPQHF
D: TRBD2; size: .; J: TRBJ2-1; V: TRBV29-1; DNA: TGCAGCGGGAGGGGGACTAGCGGATATGAGCAGTTCTTC; CDR3: CSGRGTSGYEQFF
D: .; size: .; J: TRBJ1-2; V: TRBV6-5; DNA: TGTGCCAGCAGACAAACACCGAACTATGGCTACACCTTC; CDR3: CASRQTPNYGYTF
D: .; size: few; J: TRBJ1-1; V: TRBV7-9; DNA: TGTGCCAGCAGCCTCCTCGGGGAAGCTTTCTTT; CDR3: CASSLLGEAFF
D: .; size: .; J: TRBJ1-1; V: TRBV27; DNA: TGTGCCAGCAGTTTTGCACGAGTGAACACTGAAGCTTTCTTT; CDR3: CASSFARVNTEAFF
D: .; size: .; J: TRBJ2-5; V: TRBV5-1; DNA: TGCGCCAGCAGAAATCAAGAGACCCAGTACTTC; CDR3: CASRNQETQYF
D: .; size: few; J: TRBJ1-4; V: TRBV2; DNA: TGTGCCACCCGACAAGTCACTAATGAAAAACTGTTTTTT; CDR3: CATRQVTNEKLFF
D: .; size: .; J: TRBJ2-5; V: TRBV5-1; DNA: TGCGCCAGCAGCCTTTCAGGGGATGAGACCCAGTACTTC; CDR3: CASSLSGDETQYF
D: .; size: few; J: TRBJ2-7; V: TRBV7-2; DNA: TGTGCCAGCAGCTTAGTTGTCAGGGTAGACGAGCAGTACTTC; CDR3: CASSLVVRVDEQYF
D: .; size: few; J: TRBJ1-2; V: TRBV5-1; DNA: TGCGCCAGCAACCCCGGGGGGGGCGCGGACTATGGCTACACCTTC; CDR3: CASNPGGGADYGYTF
D: .; size: .; J: TRBJ2-5; V: TRBV5-6; DNA: TGTGCCAGCAGTTTGGCGACAGAAGAGACCCAGTACTTC; CDR3: CASSLATEETQYF
D: .; size: .; J: TRBJ2-7; V: TRBV9; DNA: TGTGCCAGCAGCGTAGCGACAGGCCCCTCCGGCGAGCAGTACTTC; CDR3: CASSVATGPSGEQYF
D: TRBD1; size: .; J: TRBJ1-6; V: TRBV9; DNA: TGTGCCAGCAGCCCCCGGACAGGGAGGGATTCACCCCTCCACTTT; CDR3: CASSPRTGRDSPLHF
D: TRBD2; size: .; J: TRBJ2-3; V: TRBV2; DNA: TGTGCCAGCCGCCAAGCGGGGATAACAGATACGCAGTATTTT; CDR3: CASRQAGITDTQYF
D: TRBD1; size: .; J: TRBJ2-7; V: TRBV10-3; DNA: TGTGCCATCAGCGATCTAGGACAGGGGGCATCCTACGAGCAGTACTTC; CDR3: CAISDLGQGASYEQYF
D: .; size: .; J: TRBJ1-6; V: TRBV10-3; DNA: TGTGCCATCAGTGAGTTGGAAAATTCACCCCTCCACTTT; CDR3: CAISELENSPLHF
D: TRBD2; size: few; J: TRBJ2-1; V: TRBV9; DNA: TGTGCCAGCAGCGTAGATGCTAGCGGCGAATACAATGAGCAGTTCTTC; CDR3: CASSVDASGEYNEQFF
D: .; size: .; J: TRBJ2-3; V: TRBV30; DNA: TGTGCCTGGAGCGGGCGGGGATCAGATACGCAGTATTTT; CDR3: CAWSGRGSDTQYF
D: TRBD2; size: .; J: TRBJ2-1; V: TRBV9; DNA: TGTGCCAGCAGCGTAGAGGGCGGGAGGTACTACAATGAGCAGTTCTTC; CDR3: CASSVEGGRYYNEQFF
D: .; size: .; J: TRBJ2-5; V: TRBV7-7; DNA: TGTGCCAGCAGCTCCGGCAGCGGAACCTACCAAGAGACCCAGTACTTC; CDR3: CASSSGSGTYQETQYF